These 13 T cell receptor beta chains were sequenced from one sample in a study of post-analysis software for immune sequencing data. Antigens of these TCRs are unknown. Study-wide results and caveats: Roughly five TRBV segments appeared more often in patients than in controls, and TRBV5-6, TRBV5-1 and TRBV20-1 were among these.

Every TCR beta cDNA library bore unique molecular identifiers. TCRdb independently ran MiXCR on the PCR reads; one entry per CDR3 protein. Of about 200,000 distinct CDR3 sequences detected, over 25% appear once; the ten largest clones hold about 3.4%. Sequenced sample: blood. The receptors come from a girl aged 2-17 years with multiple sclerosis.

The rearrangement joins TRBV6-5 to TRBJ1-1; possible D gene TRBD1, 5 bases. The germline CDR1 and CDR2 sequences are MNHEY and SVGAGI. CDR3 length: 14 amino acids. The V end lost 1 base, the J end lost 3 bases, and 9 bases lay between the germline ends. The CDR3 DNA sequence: TGTGCCAGCAGTTACTTCGTGGGGGACACTGAAGCTTTCTTT. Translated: CASSYFVGDTEAFF.

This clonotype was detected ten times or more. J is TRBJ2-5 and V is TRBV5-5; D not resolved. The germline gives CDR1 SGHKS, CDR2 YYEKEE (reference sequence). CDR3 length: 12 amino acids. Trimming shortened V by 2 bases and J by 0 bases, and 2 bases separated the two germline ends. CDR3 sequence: CASSFNQETQYF. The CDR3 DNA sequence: TGTGCCAGCAGCTTCAACCAAGAGACCCAGTACTTC.

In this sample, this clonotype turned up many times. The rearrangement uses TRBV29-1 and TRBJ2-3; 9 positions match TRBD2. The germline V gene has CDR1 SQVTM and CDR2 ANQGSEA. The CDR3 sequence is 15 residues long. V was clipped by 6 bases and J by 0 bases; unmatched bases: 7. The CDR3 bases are TGCAGCGTGCCCAAGGCGGGGGGGAGCACAGATACGCAGTATTTT. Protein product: CSVPKAGGSTDTQYF.

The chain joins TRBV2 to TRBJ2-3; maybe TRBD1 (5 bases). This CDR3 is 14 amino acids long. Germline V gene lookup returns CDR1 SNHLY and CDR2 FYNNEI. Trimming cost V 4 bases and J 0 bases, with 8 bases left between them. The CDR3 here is CASSAGHSTDTQYF. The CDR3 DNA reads TGTGCCAGCAGTGCCGGACATAGCACAGATACGCAGTATTTT.

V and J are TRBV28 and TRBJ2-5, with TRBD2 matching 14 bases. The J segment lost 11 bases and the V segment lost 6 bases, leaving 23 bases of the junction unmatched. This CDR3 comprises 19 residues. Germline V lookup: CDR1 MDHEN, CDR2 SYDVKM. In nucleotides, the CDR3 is TGTGCCAGCAGAAATGGAGGGACTAGCGGGAGTGCTTTCTACAATGAGCAGTACTTC. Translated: CASRNGGTSGSAFYNEQYF.

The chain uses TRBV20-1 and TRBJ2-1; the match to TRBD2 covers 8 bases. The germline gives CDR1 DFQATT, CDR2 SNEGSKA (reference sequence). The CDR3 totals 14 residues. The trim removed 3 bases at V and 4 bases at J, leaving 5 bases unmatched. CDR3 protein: CSASLGLGYNEQFF. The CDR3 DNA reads TGCAGTGCTAGTTTGGGACTAGGGTACAATGAGCAGTTCTTC.

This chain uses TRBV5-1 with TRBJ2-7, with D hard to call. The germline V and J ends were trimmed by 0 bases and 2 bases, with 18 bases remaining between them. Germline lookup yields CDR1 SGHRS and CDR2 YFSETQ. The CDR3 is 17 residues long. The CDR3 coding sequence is TGCGCCAGCAGCTTGGAGCCAGTGAGGATTACGACCTACGAGCAGTACTTC. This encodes CASSLEPVRITTYEQYF.

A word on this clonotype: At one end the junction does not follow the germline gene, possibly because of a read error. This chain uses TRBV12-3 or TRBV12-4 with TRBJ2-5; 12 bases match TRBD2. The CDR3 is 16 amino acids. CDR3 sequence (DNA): TGTTCCAGCAGTGTTACTAGCGGGGGGATCCTAGAGACCCAGTACTTC. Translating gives CSSSVTSGGILETQYF.

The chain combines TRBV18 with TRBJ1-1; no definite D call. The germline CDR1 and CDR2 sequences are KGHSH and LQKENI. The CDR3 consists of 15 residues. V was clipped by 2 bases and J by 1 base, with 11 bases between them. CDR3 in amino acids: CASSPKSTQNTEAFF. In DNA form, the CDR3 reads TGTGCCAGCTCACCAAAATCTACCCAGAACACTGAAGCTTTCTTT.

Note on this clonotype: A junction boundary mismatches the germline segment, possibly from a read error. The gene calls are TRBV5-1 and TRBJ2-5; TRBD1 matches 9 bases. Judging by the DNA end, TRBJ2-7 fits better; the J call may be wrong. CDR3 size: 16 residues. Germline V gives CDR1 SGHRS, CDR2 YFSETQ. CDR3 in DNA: TGCGCCAACAGCTTGGCCCCGGGACAGGGACAGTACGAGCAGTACTTC. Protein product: CANSLAPGQGQYEQYF.

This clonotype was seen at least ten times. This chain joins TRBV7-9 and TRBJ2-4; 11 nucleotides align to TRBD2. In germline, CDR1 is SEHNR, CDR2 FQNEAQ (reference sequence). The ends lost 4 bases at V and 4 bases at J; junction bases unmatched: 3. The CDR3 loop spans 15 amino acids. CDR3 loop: CASSSGTSGKNIQYF. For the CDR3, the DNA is TGTGCCAGCAGCTCCGGGACTAGCGGTAAAAACATTCAGTACTTC. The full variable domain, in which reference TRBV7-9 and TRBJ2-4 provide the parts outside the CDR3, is DTGVSQNPRHKITKRGQNVTFRCDPISEHNRLYWYRQTLGQGPEFLTYFQNEAQLEKSRLLSDRFSAERPKGSFSTLEIQRTEQGDSAMYLCASSSGTSGKNIQYFGAGTRLSVL.

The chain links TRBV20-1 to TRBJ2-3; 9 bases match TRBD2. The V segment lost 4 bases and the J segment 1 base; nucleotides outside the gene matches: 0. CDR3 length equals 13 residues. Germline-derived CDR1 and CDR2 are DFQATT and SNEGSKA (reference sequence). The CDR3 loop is CSATSGGTDTQYF. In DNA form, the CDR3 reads TGCAGTGCTACTAGCGGGGGCACAGATACGCAGTATTTT.

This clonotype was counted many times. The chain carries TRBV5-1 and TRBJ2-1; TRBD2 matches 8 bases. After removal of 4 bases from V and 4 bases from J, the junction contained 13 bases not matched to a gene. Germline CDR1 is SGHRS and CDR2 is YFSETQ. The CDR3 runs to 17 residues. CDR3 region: CASSVGLLAGAYNEQFF. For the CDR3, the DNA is TGCGCCAGCAGCGTGGGTCTTCTAGCGGGTGCTTACAATGAGCAGTTCTTC.